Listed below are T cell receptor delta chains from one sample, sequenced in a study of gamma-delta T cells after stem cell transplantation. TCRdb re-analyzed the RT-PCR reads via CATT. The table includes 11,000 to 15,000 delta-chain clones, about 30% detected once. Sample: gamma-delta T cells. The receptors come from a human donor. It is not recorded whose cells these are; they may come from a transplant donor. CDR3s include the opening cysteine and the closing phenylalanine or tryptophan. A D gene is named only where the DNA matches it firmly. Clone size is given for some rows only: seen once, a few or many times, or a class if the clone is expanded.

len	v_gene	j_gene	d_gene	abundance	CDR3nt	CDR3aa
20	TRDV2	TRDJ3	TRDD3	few	TGTGCCTGTGACACCGGAGTACTGGGGGATTTTTCCTGGGACACCCGACAGATGTTTTTC	CACDTGVLGDFSWDTRQMFF
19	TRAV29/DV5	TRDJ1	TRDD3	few	TGTGCAGCAAGCATCGAATCTACTGGGGACGGTCCTGGGACCGATAAACTCATCTTT	CAASIESTGDGPGTDKLIF
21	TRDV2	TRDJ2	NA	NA	TGTGCCTGTGACACCTCCCACTCCTACGGGGGGATGGTTTTTTTGACAGCACAACTCTTCTTT	CACDTSHSYGGMVFLTAQLFF
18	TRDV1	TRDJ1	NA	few	TGTGCTCTTGGGGAACTTCCTCCTACCGCGGATACGACCGATAAACTCATCTTT	CALGELPPTADTTDKLIF
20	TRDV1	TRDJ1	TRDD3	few	TGTGCTCTTGGGGAATATCTAGGCTTTGGCCTGGGGGATTTCACCGATAAACTCATCTTT	CALGEYLGFGLGDFTDKLIF
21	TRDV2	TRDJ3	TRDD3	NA	TGTGCCTGTGACTCCGCCGATACTGGGGTATACGTCTCCTGCGACACCCGACAGATGTTTTTC	CACDSADTGVYVSCDTRQMFF
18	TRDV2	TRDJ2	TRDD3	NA	TGTGCCTGTGACACTAGGCCGGACTGGGGATACCGGGCAGCACAACTCTTCTTT	CACDTRPDWGYRAAQLFF
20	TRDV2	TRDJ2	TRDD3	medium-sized	TGTGCCTGTGACACTCGTCTGGGGGATACAAAAGCAGATTTGACAGCACAACTCTTCTTT	CACDTRLGDTKADLTAQLFF
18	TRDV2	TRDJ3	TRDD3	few	TGTGCCTGTGACACCTGGGGGATACAGACCTGGGACACCCGACAGATGTTTTTC	CACDTWGIQTWDTRQMFF
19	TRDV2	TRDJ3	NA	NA	TGTGCCTGTGACGACCCAGAGGGATCGGGCTCCTGGGACACCCGACAGATGTTTTTC	CACDDPEGSGSWDTRQMFF
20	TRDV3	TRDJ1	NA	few	TGTGCCTTGACCCATTCCTACCCTACTGGGCGATACCCTGACACCGATAAACTCATCTTT	CALTHSYPTGRYPDTDKLIF
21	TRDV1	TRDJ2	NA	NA	TGTGCTCTTGGGGAATCTTTCCTTAACCCCACTTGGGGATTTTTGACAGCACAACTCTTCTTT	CALGESFLNPTWGFLTAQLFF
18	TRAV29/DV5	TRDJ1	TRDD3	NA	TGTGCAGCAATAGAAATCCCCTTACGGGGATACGGCACCGATAAACTCATCTTT	CAAIEIPLRGYGTDKLIF
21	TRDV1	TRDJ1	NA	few	TGTGCTCTTGGGGAAAGGGCCTTCCTACGTACTGGGGGCTTGTACACCGATAAACTCATCTTT	CALGERAFLRTGGLYTDKLIF
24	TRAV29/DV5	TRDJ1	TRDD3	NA	TGTGCCGCAAGCGCGCTGACCCCGTGCGCGCTCGGGCCTTCGTACTGGGGGCACACCGATAAACTCATCTTT	CAASALTPCALGPSYWGHTDKLIF
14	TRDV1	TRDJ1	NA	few	TGTGCTCTTGGGTTTTCTCAGCCACTCGATAAACTCATCTTT	CALGFSQPLDKLIF
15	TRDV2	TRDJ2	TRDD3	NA	TGTGCCTGTGCCGGGGGATACGCTTTGACAGCACAACTCTTCTTT	CACAGGYALTAQLFF
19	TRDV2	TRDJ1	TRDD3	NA	TGTGCCTGTGACATGCGGACTGGGGACCCTCGGAGCGGCACCGATAAACTCATCTTT	CACDMRTGDPRSGTDKLIF
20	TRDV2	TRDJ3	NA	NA	TGTGCCTGTGACACGGGAAATACTGGGACCCAGGTTTGGGACACCCGACAGATGTTTTTC	CACDTGNTGTQVWDTRQMFF
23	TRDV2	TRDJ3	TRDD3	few	TGTGCCTGTGACACCGTACTGGGGGATACGCTACGCTCCGCTTCCTGGGACACCCGACAGATGTTTTTC	CACDTVLGDTLRSASWDTRQMFF
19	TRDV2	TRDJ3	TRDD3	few	TGTGCCTGTGACACGAGGTACTGGGGGATACCCTGGGACACCCGACAGATGTTTTTC	CACDTRYWGIPWDTRQMFF
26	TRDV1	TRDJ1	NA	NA	TGTGCTCTTTGGACTAGAGGTGCTTTAACCCCGTATGCCGGGGGGCCTCACACCCAGTACACCGATAAACTCATCTTT	CALWTRGALTPYAGGPHTQYTDKLIF
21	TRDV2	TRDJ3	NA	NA	TGTGCCTGTGACACCGGCCTAAGCCTGGTCCTACACTCCTTTGACACCCGACAGATGTTTTTC	CACDTGLSLVLHSFDTRQMFF
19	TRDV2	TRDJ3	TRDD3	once	TGTGCCTGTGACAAGTACTGGGGGAGACCATCCTGGGACACCCGACAGATGTTTTTC	CACDKYWGRPSWDTRQMFF
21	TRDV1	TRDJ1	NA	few	TGTGCTCTTGGGGAATTTATACCTTCGAGGTTGGTGGGGACCCACACCGATAAACTCATCTTT	CALGEFIPSRLVGTHTDKLIF
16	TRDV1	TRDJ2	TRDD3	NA	TGTGCTCTGGATCAAATGGGGGATACGGGGACAGCACAACTCTTCTTT	CALDQMGDTGTAQLFF
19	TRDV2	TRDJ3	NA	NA	TGTGCCTGTGACGGAACCTGGGGTTCGAGCTCCTTGGACACCCGACAGATGTTTTTC	CACDGTWGSSSLDTRQMFF
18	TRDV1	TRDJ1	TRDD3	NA	TGTGCTCTTGGGGAACCGATATCCTTGGACTGGGGTACGGCACGATTCATCTTT	CALGEPISLDWGTARFIF
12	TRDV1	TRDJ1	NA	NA	TGTGCTCTTGGGGAACGGCTGAAAAAACTCATCTTT	CALGERLKKLIF
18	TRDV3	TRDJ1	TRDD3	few	TGTGCCTTTAGGGTGCACGTCTACTGGGGGATAGACACCGATAAACTCATCTTT	CAFRVHVYWGIDTDKLIF
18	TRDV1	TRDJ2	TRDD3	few	TGTGCTCTTGGAGTTTCTAAAGAGGGGGATACGTTGACAGCACAACTCTTCTTT	CALGVSKEGDTLTAQLFF
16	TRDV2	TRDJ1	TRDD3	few	TGTGCCTGTACTAATGTACTGGGGGATACGGACGATAAACTCATCTTT	CACTNVLGDTDDKLIF
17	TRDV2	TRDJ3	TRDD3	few	TGTGCCTGTTGTACTGGGGGTCGCTCCTGGGACACCCGACAGATGTTTTTC	CACCTGGRSWDTRQMFF
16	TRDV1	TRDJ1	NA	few	TGTGCTCTTGGGGAACTCAGTACCAAGTACACCGATAAACTCATCTTT	CALGELSTKYTDKLIF
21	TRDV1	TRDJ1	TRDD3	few	TGTGCTCTTGGGGAGGCCCCGTACTGGGGATACCCCTTACTTTACACCGATAAACTCATCTTT	CALGEAPYWGYPLLYTDKLIF
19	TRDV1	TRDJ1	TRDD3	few	TGTGCTCTTGGGGGGGTCTTCCCCCACTGGGGAGAATTTTCCGATAAACTCATCTTT	CALGGVFPHWGEFSDKLIF
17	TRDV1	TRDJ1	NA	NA	TGTGCTCTTGGGGAACTAGAAGTAGGTTGGTTTACCGATAAACTCATCTTT	CALGELEVGWFTDKLIF
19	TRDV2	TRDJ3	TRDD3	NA	TGTGCCTGTGATGGTACTGGGGGATGTAGCTCCTGGGACACCCGACAGATGTTTTTC	CACDGTGGCSSWDTRQMFF
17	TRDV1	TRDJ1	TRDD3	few	TGTGCTCTTGGGGAAAGGACGACGTACTGGGGGACCGATAAACTCATCTTT	CALGERTTYWGTDKLIF
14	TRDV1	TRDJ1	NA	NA	TGTGCTCTTGGGGAATCGGGGGCCAACGATAAACTCATCTTT	CALGESGANDKLIF
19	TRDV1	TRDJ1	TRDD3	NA	TGTGCTCTTGGGGACCCCGTCCTACGCCGGCTGGGGGAACCCGCTAAACTCATCTTT	CALGDPVLRRLGEPAKLIF
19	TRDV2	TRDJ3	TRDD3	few	TGTGCCTGTGACATACTGGGGGATACGAGCTCCTGGGACACCCGACAGATGTTTTTC	CACDILGDTSSWDTRQMFF
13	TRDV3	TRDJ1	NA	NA	TGTGCCTTCCCCATCTCCCTCAGCGATAAACTCATCTTT	CAFPISLSDKLIF
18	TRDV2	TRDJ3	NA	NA	TGTGCCTGTGACACCGGGAAGGGGAGCTCCTGGGACACCCGACAGATGTTTTTC	CACDTGKGSSWDTRQMFF
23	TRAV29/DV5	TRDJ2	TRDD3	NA	TGTGCAGCAAGCGATGCTCTCCCGCGGGAGAGGTTGGGGGATACGCAGGTGACAGCACAACTCTTCTTT	CAASDALPRERLGDTQVTAQLFF
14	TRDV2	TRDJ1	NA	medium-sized	TGTGCCTTCTATCCTGGTACGGAACTCGATAAACTCATCTTT	CAFYPGTELDKLIF
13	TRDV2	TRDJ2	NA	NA	TGTGCCTGTGACAGGATAGGGACAGCACAACTCTTCTTT	CACDRIGTAQLFF
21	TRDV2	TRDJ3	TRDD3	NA	TGTGCCTGTGACACCTACTGGGGGAACGGAGCTGATGCCTGGGACACCCGACAAATGTTTTTC	CACDTYWGNGADAWDTRQMFF
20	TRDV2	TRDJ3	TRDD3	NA	TGTGCCTGTGACACCGTACTGGGGGCTAAGAGCTCCTGTGACACCCGACAGATGTTTTTC	CACDTVLGAKSSCDTRQMFF
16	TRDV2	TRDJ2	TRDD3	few	TGTGCCTGTGACTCCTTGGGGGATACCTTGACAGCACAACTCTTCTTT	CACDSLGDTLTAQLFF
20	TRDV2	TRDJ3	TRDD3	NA	TGTGCCTGTGACACAGGTGGGATACGAAGAGCCTCCTGGGACACCCGACAGATGTTTTTC	CACDTGGIRRASWDTRQMFF
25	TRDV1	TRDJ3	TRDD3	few	TGTGCTCTTGGGGAGCGGCCTTCCCCAATTTACTGGGGGATTAGTGGCTCCTGGGACACCCGACAGATGTTTTTC	CALGERPSPIYWGISGSWDTRQMFF
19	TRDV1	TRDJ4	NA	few	TGTGCTCTTGGGGGGGCTTTAGGGCCTGGCCGCCTTGACGCCAGACCCCTGATCTTT	CALGGALGPGRLDARPLIF
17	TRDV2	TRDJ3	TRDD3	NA	TGTGCCTGTGACTACTGGGGGTATCCGGCGGACACCCGACAGATGTTTTTC	CACDYWGYPADTRQMFF
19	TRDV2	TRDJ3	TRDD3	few	TGTGCCTGTGACCCGTACTGGGGGATACCCCCCTGGGACACCCGACAGATGTTTTTC	CACDPYWGIPPWDTRQMFF
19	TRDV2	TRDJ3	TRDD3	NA	TGTGCCTGTGACACCGCTATACTGGGGGATACCTGGGACACCCGACAGATGTTTTTC	CACDTAILGDTWDTRQMFF